These 28 T cell receptor beta chains originate from one sample sequenced in a study of T cell responses to AZD1222 COVID-19 vaccine. The repertoire was sequenced with immunoSEQ multiplex PCR; TCRdb's copy has only in-frame clones and lacks some. The sample lists over 100,000 clones, nearly 95% occurring once. The sample in question was peripheral blood, obtained on day 0 of AZD1222 vaccination. These receptors were obtained from an adult in good health.

This CDR3 reads CASSQARGSNHNEQFF. The CDR3 DNA sequence: TGCGCCAGCAGCCAAGCTCGCGGATCTAATCACAATGAGCAGTTCTTC. The genes are TRBV4-3 and TRBJ2-1; no definite D call. CDR1 LGHNA and CDR2 YSLEER come from the germline V gene. V was pared by 1 base and J by 5 bases, with 15 bases between. The CDR3 loop spans 16 amino acids.

This chain connects TRBV7-3 to TRBJ2-7, with D uncertain. CDR1 and CDR2 (germline): SGHTA, FQGTGA. V was trimmed by 5 bases and J by 3 bases, leaving 11 bases between them. The CDR3 covers 13 residues. The CDR3: CASSLGPDYEQYF. CDR3 nucleotides: TGTGCCAGCAGCCTAGGACCGGACTACGAGCAGTACTTC.

This rearrangement joins TRBV7-2 to TRBJ2-7; unclear D gene. V was clipped by 3 bases and J by 5 bases, with 8 bases between them. CDR3 size: 12 residues. From germline, CDR1 is SGHTA and CDR2 FQGNSA. Written as DNA, the CDR3 is TGTGCCAGCAGCTTCGACGGACACGAGCAGTACTTC. It yields the protein CASSFDGHEQYF.

This chain connects TRBV9 to TRBJ2-7, with 12 bases identical to TRBD2. Germline CDR1 SGDLS, CDR2 YYNGEE. CDR3 length: 16 residues. V dropped 0 bases and J dropped 5; count of bases not matched to a gene: 6. This CDR3 reads CASSVGRLAGVHEQYF. CDR3 coding DNA: TGTGCCAGCAGCGTAGGTCGACTAGCGGGAGTCCACGAGCAGTACTTC.

The chain uses TRBV11-2 and TRBJ2-1; the D call may be TRBD1 or TRBD2 (5 bases each). V dropped 6 bases and J dropped 0 bases, with 15 bases sitting between them. The CDR3 length is 16 residues. Germline CDR1 reads SGHAT; CDR2 reads FQNNGV. The CDR3 sequence is CASRRPGRSSYNEQFF. The CDR3 bases are TGTGCCAGCAGAAGGCCAGGGAGAAGCTCCTACAATGAGCAGTTCTTC.

The chain couples TRBV2 to TRBJ1-2, with no clear D. This CDR3 is 12 amino acids long. The germline V gene encodes CDR1 SNHLY and CDR2 FYNNEI. Trimming took 6 bases from V and 5 from J, leaving 10 bases between them. For the CDR3, the DNA is TGTGCCAGCAGGGCCGTAGGGTATGGCTACACCTTC. Translated, it gives CASRAVGYGYTF.

J is TRBJ2-7 and V is TRBV7-9; TRBD2 matches at 15 bases. In germline, CDR1 is SEHNR, CDR2 FQNEAQ (reference sequence). CDR3 length equals 14 residues. Trimming at V came to 8 bases and at J to 5 bases, leaving 4 bases not matched to a gene. The CDR3 loop is CASFGTSGGNEQYF. Here the CDR3 DNA reads TGTGCCAGCTTTGGGACTAGCGGGGGGAACGAGCAGTACTTC.

This chain uses TRBV9 with TRBJ2-7, with 7 bases aligning to TRBD2. The trim removed 4 bases at V and 3 bases at J, leaving 7 bases unmatched. The CDR3 length is 14 residues. Germline V gene sequence: CDR1 SGDLS, CDR2 YYNGEE. DNA of the CDR3: TGTGCCAGCAGCTGGGGAGGGGTGGGCTACGAGCAGTACTTC. It specifies CASSWGGVGYEQYF.

V is TRBV29-1 and J is TRBJ1-1, with TRBD1 as a possible D gene (5 bases). The germline V gene encodes CDR1 SQVTM and CDR2 ANQGSEA. This CDR3 has 15 amino acids. Trimming took 4 bases from V and 0 from J, leaving 15 bases between them. The CDR3 here is CSVGPGWGMNTEAFF. The DNA of the CDR3 is TGCAGCGTTGGGCCCGGCTGGGGGATGAACACTGAAGCTTTCTTT.

The J gene is TRBJ1-5, the V gene TRBV19; no reliable D call. Between the trimmed V and J ends, which lost 8 bases and 2 bases, there was a span of 10 bases. The length of the CDR3 is 13 residues. CDR1 and CDR2 from the germline V gene are LNHDA and SQIVND (reference sequence). The CDR3 DNA is TGTGCCAGTCAGGACGGTGGCAATCAGCCCCAGCATTTT. Its protein product is CASQDGGNQPQHF.

The chain joins TRBV4-1 to TRBJ2-7, with D perhaps matching TRBD1 or TRBD2 (6 bases each). V lost 3 bases to trimming and J lost 7 bases, with 19 bases between them. The germline V gene has CDR1 MGHRA and CDR2 YSYEKL. There are 15 residues in the CDR3. The CDR3 bases are TGCGCCAGCAGCCATAGTATGGGGGGCGCGGAGGAGCAGTACTTC. Its translation is CASSHSMGGAEEQYF.

The rearrangement links TRBV5-5 to TRBJ1-1; D is uncertain. Germline V CDR1 and CDR2: SGHKS, YYEKEE (reference sequence). There are 11 residues in the CDR3. The germline V and J ends were trimmed by 6 bases and 7 bases, with 10 bases remaining between them. The CDR3 protein is CASTFTSEAFF. CDR3 nucleotide sequence: TGTGCCAGCACCTTTACAAGTGAAGCTTTCTTT.

This clone was seen a single time. The chain joins TRBV11-2 to TRBJ2-1, with 9 bases identical to TRBD1. This CDR3 spans 16 amino acids. Germline V lookup: CDR1 SGHAT, CDR2 FQNNGV. V gave up 5 bases and J gave up 8 bases; unmatched junction bases: 13. DNA of the CDR3: TGTGCCAGCAGCCCTCACGCCGGGACAGGGTTCGATGAGCAGTTCTTC. Amino acids: CASSPHAGTGFDEQFF. Complete variable domain (other parts from reference TRBV11-2 and TRBJ2-1): EAGVAQSPRYKIIEKRQSVAFWCNPISGHATLYWYQQILGQGPKLLIQFQNNGVVDDSQLPKDRFSAERLKGVDSTLKIQPAKLEDSAVYLCASSPHAGTGFDEQFFGPGTRLTVL.

This clone was picked up one time. The chain couples TRBV3-1 (or the pseudogene TRBV3-2) to TRBJ2-3, with D possibly matching TRBD1 (6 bases). Germline-derived CDR1 and CDR2 are LGHDT and YNNKEL (reference sequence). The CDR3 loop spans 12 amino acids. V was cut by 4 bases and J by 8 bases, with 10 bases left in between. CDR3 sequence (DNA): TGTGCCAGCAGCCTCAGACAGGCTACGCAGTATTTT. This sequence encodes CASSLRQATQYF.

The chain uses TRBV11-1 and TRBJ1-1; 9 bases match TRBD1. CDR3 size: 16 residues. Germline trimming cut 5 bases from V and 2 bases from J; bases unmatched to any gene: 9. Germline values: CDR1 SGHAT, CDR2 FQDESV (reference sequence). In nucleotides, the CDR3 is TGTGCCAGCAGCAGCCGGGACAGGGCGGGTAACACTGAAGCTTTCTTT. Its translation is CASSSRDRAGNTEAFF.

This sequence joins TRBV6-5 and TRBJ1-1; weak D call: TRBD1 (5 bases). V was cut by 6 bases and J by 7 bases, with 15 bases left in between. Germline assignment: CDR1 MNHEY and CDR2 SVGAGI. This CDR3 comprises 13 residues. CDR3 DNA sequence: TGTGCCAGCAGCCCCACGGGGGGAGGTGAAGCTTTCTTT. This gives the protein CASSPTGGGEAFF.

The chain has TRBV5-1 and TRBJ2-7; possibly TRBD1 for D (6 bases). V was cut by 2 bases and J by 0 bases, with 15 bases left in between. This CDR3 region has 16 residues. CDR1 and CDR2 from the germline V gene are SGHRS and YFSETQ. The CDR3 bases are TGCGCCAGCAGCTTATTGTCGACAGGCGACTCCTACGAGCAGTACTTC. As protein: CASSLLSTGDSYEQYF.

In its sample, this clone was seen once. V and J are TRBV28 and TRBJ1-2; 10 bases align to TRBD1. This CDR3 has 14 residues. The V segment lost 2 bases and the J segment 8 bases; nucleotides outside the gene matches: 5. Germline V lookup: CDR1 MDHEN, CDR2 SYDVKM. Written as DNA, the CDR3 is TGTGCCAGCAGTTTAAGGACAGGGGGGTGGGGCTACACCTTC. This codes for CASSLRTGGWGYTF.

The chain combines TRBV19 with TRBJ1-1, with TRBD1 matching over 8 bases. CDR1 and CDR2 (germline): LNHDA, SQIVND (reference sequence). V shed 8 bases and J 8 bases; nucleotides not matched to a gene: 10. This CDR3 contains 13 residues. The DNA of the CDR3 is TGTGCCAGTCTCGGACAGGGCGGAATCGAAGCTTTCTTT. Its protein is CASLGQGGIEAFF.

The chain recombines TRBV24-1 with TRBJ2-3; 7 bases align to TRBD2. The CDR3 consists of 15 residues. V shed 0 bases, J shed 4 bases, and the junction held 3 bases outside the gene matches. Germline-derived CDR1 and CDR2 are KGHDR and SFDVKD. CDR3 coding DNA: TGTGCCACCAGTGATTTGGCGGGAGCACCAGATACGCAGTATTTT. It is translated as CATSDLAGAPDTQYF.

The CDR3, as DNA: TGTGCCAGCAGTGACCGGGACAGGGGGACAGATACGCAGTATTTT. It translates to CASSDRDRGTDTQYF. The chain joins TRBV6-2 or TRBV6-3 to TRBJ2-3; TRBD1 agrees at 11 bases. The CDR3 contains 15 residues. Germline V gives CDR1 MNHEY, CDR2 SVGEGT. J was trimmed by 3 bases and V by 5 bases; bases with no gene match: 4.

The V call is TRBV1, the J call TRBJ1-5; the DNA was not used to check the table's D call, TRBD1. TRBV1 is assigned pseudogene status. The CDR3 contains 17 residues. CDR3 DNA: TGCACCAGCAGCCAACTACCAACAGGGCCTAGCAATCAGCCCCAGCATTTT. This sequence encodes CTSSQLPTGPSNQPQHF.

The gene calls are TRBV18 and TRBJ2-3, with D possibly matching TRBD1 (5 bases). The germline V and J ends were trimmed by 4 bases and 3 bases, with 11 bases remaining between them. CDR1 is KGHSH and CDR2 is LQKENI in the germline V gene. This CDR3 comprises 14 residues. The CDR3 DNA reads TGTGCCAGCTCACATAGACAGAATACAGATACGCAGTATTTT. It codes for CASSHRQNTDTQYF.

This clone was seen a few times. Germline and junction disagree at one end, which may indicate a read error. This rearrangement joins TRBV6-6 to TRBJ1-5; D gene unclear. This CDR3 is 15 amino acids long. From germline, CDR1 is MNHNY and CDR2 SVGAGI (reference sequence). The CDR3 sequence: CASTYEEYSNQPQHF. The CDR3 DNA reads as TGTGCCAGCACTTACGAAGAATATAGCAATCAGCCCCAGCATTTT.

The chain uses TRBV4-1 and TRBJ2-5; either TRBD1 or TRBD2 may supply D (5 bases each). Trimming pared 1 base from V and 5 bases from J, leaving 8 bases between. This CDR3 is built from 13 residues. Germline loops: CDR1 MGHRA, CDR2 YSYEKL. The CDR3 DNA is TGCGCCAGCAGCCAAGTAGGGACGGAGACCCAGTACTTC. Protein: CASSQVGTETQYF.

The rearrangement links TRBV6-6 to TRBJ2-1, with D possibly TRBD2 on 6 matching bases. The V and J ends lost 5 bases and 5 bases respectively, with 16 bases between them. Germline CDR1 and CDR2: MNHNY and SVGAGI (reference sequence). The CDR3 consists of 15 residues. CDR3 sequence reads: CASSDLKLANNEQFF. The CDR3, as DNA: TGTGCCAGCAGTGATCTCAAACTAGCTAACAATGAGCAGTTCTTC.

The rearrangement links TRBV6-5 to TRBJ2-5, with D uncertain. The CDR3 extends over 13 amino acids. Germline V gene sequence: CDR1 MNHEY, CDR2 SVGAGI. V was pared by 5 bases and J by 4 bases, with 11 bases between. This CDR3 is CASSRPGGETQYF. CDR3 sequence (DNA): TGTGCCAGCAGTCGCCCGGGCGGAGAGACCCAGTACTTC.

The chain combines TRBV9 with TRBJ2-7, with a tentative D call TRBD1 (5 bases). V lost 0 bases to trimming and J lost 3 bases, with 7 bases between them. The length of the CDR3 is 13 residues. Germline lookup yields CDR1 SGDLS and CDR2 YYNGEE. The CDR3: CASSVEQGYEQYF. For the CDR3, the DNA is TGTGCCAGCAGCGTAGAGCAGGGCTACGAGCAGTACTTC.